The rows below give T cell receptor beta chains drawn from one sample of a study of blood T cell repertoires in COVID-19. The protocol was immunoSEQ multiplex PCR, while the TCRdb copy is restricted to in-frame clones and leaves out a portion. The table includes roughly 160,000 clones, around nine tenths detected once. The source material was peripheral blood. The receptors stem from a man aged 50-59 years with acute or convalescent COVID-19. Both conserved end residues are part of each CDR3. Each record gives: D gene, V gene, clone size, J gene, CDR3 DNA, CDR3 protein. The D gene is left open where the match is weak. Size values are once, few and many counts, or a class for expanded clones, and some rows have none.

-	TRBV19	few	TRBJ1-2	TGTGCCAGTAGTAGTATTACAGGTTTTGTCTATGGCTACACCTTC	CASSSITGFVYGYTF
-	TRBV7-8	-	TRBJ1-1	TGTGCCAGCAGCAACCGACGGGAAATGAACACTGAAGCTTTCTTT	CASSNRREMNTEAFF
-	TRBV12-3/TRBV12-4	few	TRBJ1-4	TGTGCCAGCAGGGACAGCCAAAATGAAAAACTGTTTTTT	CASRDSQNEKLFF
TRBD1	TRBV27	-	TRBJ1-5	TGTGCCAGCAGGGTGACAGGGGATAGCAATCAGCCCCAGCATTTT	CASRVTGDSNQPQHF
-	TRBV10-1	-	TRBJ2-1	TGCGCCAGCAGCGAACAGGTTAGGGATGAGCAGTTCTTC	CASSEQVRDEQFF
-	TRBV28	-	TRBJ1-1	TGTGCCAGCAGCACCCTGGGTCAGGGGCGGAACACTGAAGCTTTCTTT	CASSTLGQGRNTEAFF
TRBD1	TRBV11-2	-	TRBJ2-5	TGTGCCAGCAGCGGCCCGGGACAGGGCTCGGAGACCCAGTACTTC	CASSGPGQGSETQYF
-	TRBV5-1	once	TRBJ2-5	TGCGCCAGCAGCTTGGCGGGGTCTGGGGAGACCCAGTACTTC	CASSLAGSGETQYF
TRBD1	TRBV29-1	once	TRBJ1-2	TGCAGCGTTGAAGCAGGGACAGACTATGGCTACACCTTC	CSVEAGTDYGYTF
TRBD2	TRBV27	-	TRBJ2-1	TGTGCCAGCAGTTCTCGTTTCCCATTGAGCGGGAGTGACAATGAGCAGTTCTTC	CASSSRFPLSGSDNEQFF
-	TRBV29-1	few	TRBJ1-5	TGCAGCGTTGTCTTAAATAGCAATCAGCCCCAGCATTTT	CSVVLNSNQPQHF
-	TRBV18	-	TRBJ1-3	TGTGCCAGCTCACCAGACCTCACAGGGTCGGCTGGAAACACCATATATTTT	CASSPDLTGSAGNTIYF
TRBD2	TRBV27	-	TRBJ2-3	TGTGCCAGCAGTACCCTAGCGGGAGAGGAGACAGATACGCAGTATTTT	CASSTLAGEETDTQYF
-	TRBV29-1	once	TRBJ2-5	TGCAGCGTTGAGCAGGGGCGCGAAGAGACCCAGTACTTC	CSVEQGREETQYF
-	TRBV10-3	-	TRBJ2-3	TGTGCCATCAGCGCGGGACTTCAGACAGATACGCAGTATTTT	CAISAGLQTDTQYF
-	TRBV21-1	-	TRBJ1-5	TGTGCCAGCAGCAAGAGGAATCAGCCCCAGCATTTT	CASSKRNQPQHF
TRBD2	TRBV5-8	-	TRBJ2-5	TGTGCCAGCAGCTCCTCCGGGGGGCAAGAGACCCAGTACTTC	CASSSSGGQETQYF
TRBD2	TRBV19	-	TRBJ2-7	TGTGCCAGTAGTACCAGGACTAGCGGGAACCGTGAGCAGTACTTC	CASSTRTSGNREQYF
TRBD1	TRBV14	-	TRBJ2-7	TGTGCCAGCAGCCATTCCGACAGGGGGCTCGAGCAGTACTTC	CASSHSDRGLEQYF
-	TRBV28	-	TRBJ1-6	TGTGCCAGCAGGCCCTCACAGAATCTTAATTCACCCCTCCACTTT	CASRPSQNLNSPLHF
-	TRBV2	-	TRBJ1-5	TGTGCCAGCAGAAGACAAGGCGGGTCCCAGCCCCAGCATTTT	CASRRQGGSQPQHF
-	TRBV7-2	-	TRBJ2-3	TGTGCCAGCAGCTTAGAGGGGCCAGATACGCAGTATTTT	CASSLEGPDTQYF
-	TRBV5-1	-	TRBJ2-7	TGCGCCAGCAGCTTTGAGGGCGAGCAGTACTTC	CASSFEGEQYF
TRBD1	TRBV6-2/TRBV6-3	-	TRBJ1-5	TGTGCCAGCAGTTACCTACAGGGGTTAGGTCAGCCCCAGCATTTT	CASSYLQGLGQPQHF
-	TRBV5-1	once	TRBJ2-5	TGCGCCAGCAGCTTGCTCCGGCAGACAATGAAACAAGAGACCCAGTACTTC	CASSLLRQTMKQETQYF
-	TRBV18	-	TRBJ2-7	TGTGCCAGCTCCCCCCCCAGGGGGGAAAGGCAGTACTTC	CASSPPRGERQYF
-	TRBV7-2	-	TRBJ2-1	TGTGCCAGCAGCTTTTCGCAGAGCGCCTACAATGAGCAGTTCTTC	CASSFSQSAYNEQFF
-	TRBV6-4	-	TRBJ1-6	TGTGCCAGCAGTCCCCCAGGGGCCCATAATTCACCCCTCCACTTT	CASSPPGAHNSPLHF
-	TRBV11-2	-	TRBJ2-3	TGTGCCAGCAGCCCCTTGTTGCGGCAAAGCACAGATACGCAGTATTTT	CASSPLLRQSTDTQYF
-	TRBV7-2	-	TRBJ1-3	TGTGCCAGCAGCTTAATGGGGAGCATTGGAAACACCATATATTTT	CASSLMGSIGNTIYF
-	TRBV27	once	TRBJ1-1	TGTGCCAGCAGTTTATTCCCCACAGGGAGGGCTGAAGCTTTCTTT	CASSLFPTGRAEAFF
TRBD2	TRBV29-1	-	TRBJ2-7	TGCAGCGTTGGGCTAGCGGGAGGGTACGAGCAGTACTTC	CSVGLAGGYEQYF
TRBD2	TRBV9	once	TRBJ2-3	TGTGCCAGCAGCTCCCTGGGAGGGACTAGCGGATCTTCTAGCACAGATACGCAGTATTTT	CASSSLGGTSGSSSTDTQYF
TRBD1	TRBV4-2	few	TRBJ2-5	TGTGCCAGCAGGGAACAGTTGACAGGGGGCTTGGAGACCCAGTACTTC	CASREQLTGGLETQYF
-	TRBV11-1	-	TRBJ2-7	TGTGCCAGCAGTCAAGGACTGGACCCCCCGTCCGAGCAGTACTTC	CASSQGLDPPSEQYF
-	TRBV19	-	TRBJ1-1	TGTGCCAGTACAATTGGACAGTTGAACACTGAAGCTTTCTTT	CASTIGQLNTEAFF
-	TRBV9	once	TRBJ2-2	TGTGCCAGCAGCGTAGCTCGCCGACAGACGAACACCGGGGAGCTGTTTTTT	CASSVARRQTNTGELFF
TRBD1	TRBV7-6	-	TRBJ2-7	TGTGCCAGCAGCGAAGGACAGGGGGGCTTCGACGAGCAGTACTTC	CASSEGQGGFDEQYF
-	TRBV11-2	few	TRBJ1-1	TGTGCCAGCAGCTCCGACGGGGTTGAAGCTTTCTTT	CASSSDGVEAFF
-	TRBV6-1	-	TRBJ1-2	TGTGCCAGCAGTGAATTAAGTGGAAGTAGCGGCTACACCTTC	CASSELSGSSGYTF
-	TRBV6-2/TRBV6-3	few	TRBJ1-1	TGTGCCAGCAGTTACAAGTCGGGAAGTGAAGCTTTCTTT	CASSYKSGSEAFF
-	TRBV7-2	-	TRBJ1-1	TGTGCCAGCAGCAGGTCCCTACTTACGGGGTCTGAAGCTTTCTTT	CASSRSLLTGSEAFF
TRBD2	TRBV2	-	TRBJ2-2	TGTGCCAGCAAGGGCGGGAGGAACACCGGGGAGCTGTTTTTT	CASKGGRNTGELFF
TRBD2	TRBV3-1/TRBV3-2	once	TRBJ2-3	TGTGCCGCGCAGAAGCGGGACACAGATACGCAGTATTTT	CAAQKRDTDTQYF
-	TRBV7-2	-	TRBJ2-6	TGTGCCAGCAGACTAACCCCCCTCGGGGGATCTGGGGCCAACGTCCTGACTTTC	CASRLTPLGGSGANVLTF
-	TRBV25-1	many	TRBJ1-1	TGTGCCAGCAGTGGCCCAAGCCTGAACACTGAAGCTTTCTTT	CASSGPSLNTEAFF
-	TRBV7-2	-	TRBJ1-2	TGTGCCAGCAGCTTAGCGCGCGGCAGCTATGGCTACACCTTC	CASSLARGSYGYTF
-	TRBV27	-	TRBJ2-4	TGTGCCAGCAGTTTCCAGGGCAGGGGAGAGGGCAAAAACATTCAGTACTTC	CASSFQGRGEGKNIQYF
-	TRBV2	-	TRBJ1-1	TGTGCCAGCAGTGAAGCTCAGATAGCTTTCTTT	CASSEAQIAFF
TRBD1	TRBV6-5	-	TRBJ1-1	TGTGCCAGCAATGGACAGGGGGCGACGACTGAAGCTTTCTTT	CASNGQGATTEAFF
TRBD2	TRBV6-6	-	TRBJ2-1	TGTGCCAGCAGTCTACTGGGGGCTCTAGCGGGGCCAACCTACAATGAGCAGTTCTTC	CASSLLGALAGPTYNEQFF